The T cell receptor (beta chain) described here comes from a study of T cell changes during pregnancy in multiple sclerosis. Assay: immunoSEQ multiplex PCR; the TCRdb copy retains only in-frame clones and omits some. The sample has 84,000 or so clones; 94% are singletons. Sequences were derived from peripheral blood, sampled in the third trimester of pregnancy. The receptor was derived from a female donor with multiple sclerosis, enrolled in a pregnancy study.

The CDR3 bases are TGTGCCAGCAGCACAGGGCAGCTGTACGAGACCCAGTACTTC. Its protein product is CASSTGQLYETQYF. The rearrangement links TRBV7-2 to TRBJ2-5, with a tentative D call TRBD1 (6 bases). Between the trimmed V and J ends, which lost 5 bases and 5 bases, there was a span of 15 bases. Germline CDR1 reads SGHTA; CDR2 reads FQGNSA. This CDR3 is built from 14 residues.